What follows are 18 T cell receptor beta chains derived from one specimen sequenced in a study of blood T cell repertoires in COVID-19. Profiling relied on immunoSEQ multiplex PCR, and the TCRdb table lists in-frame clones only, not all of them. The data show about 150,000 clones, under 90% seen once. The source material was peripheral blood. The receptors shown here come from a man between 60 and 75 years old with acute or convalescent COVID-19.

This clone was counted only a few times. The rearrangement links TRBV11-3 to TRBJ2-3; no reliable D call. CDR1 and CDR2 (germline): SGHNT, YENEEA. Trimming left V 2 bases short and J 5 bases short, with 8 bases between. The CDR3 totals 13 residues. The DNA for the CDR3 is TGTGCCAGCAGCTTAATCGGCGGAGATACGCAGTATTTT. Protein product: CASSLIGGDTQYF.

The V and J genes are TRBV9 and TRBJ1-4, with D possibly being TRBD1 (5 bases). V lost 0 bases and J 7 bases, leaving 16 bases between the germline ends. Germline V lookup: CDR1 SGDLS, CDR2 YYNGEE. The CDR3 totals 16 residues. The CDR3: CASSVGGEGSVEKLFF. The CDR3 coding sequence is TGTGCCAGCAGCGTAGGTGGGGAGGGGAGTGTTGAAAAACTGTTTTTT.

The V gene is TRBV6-5, the J gene TRBJ2-7; no firm D call. V lost 6 bases, J lost 3 bases, and 6 bases lay in between. This CDR3 has 11 residues. CDR1 and CDR2 (germline): MNHEY, SVGAGI. Written as DNA, the CDR3 is TGTGCCAGCAGGCTACTCTACGAGCAGTACTTC. Its protein is CASRLLYEQYF.

In its sample, this clone was seen many times. The chain is built from TRBV19 and TRBJ1-3; D possibly corresponds to TRBD1 (6 bases). CDR1 and CDR2 from the germline V gene are LNHDA and SQIVND (reference sequence). V was shortened by 6 bases and J by 3 bases, with 24 bases between the two germline ends. The CDR3 is 18 residues long. CDR3 DNA: TGTGCCAGTAGCCCGGACCCGACAGGAATCGGTAGTGGAAACACCATATATTTT. Its translation is CASSPDPTGIGSGNTIYF. Filled out from reference TRBV19 and TRBJ1-3, the complete variable domain reads DGGITQSPKYLFRKEGQNVTLSCEQNLNHDAMYWYRQDPGQGLRLIYYSQIVNDFQKGDIAEGYSVSREKKESFPLTVTSAQKNPTAFYLCASSPDPTGIGSGNTIYFGEGSWLTVV.

This sequence joins TRBV18 and TRBJ1-5; 9 bases are a match to TRBD1. The CDR3 length is 14 residues. Per germline, CDR1 KGHSH and CDR2 LQKENI. The trim removed 5 bases at V and 3 bases at J, leaving 2 bases unmatched. The CDR3 DNA is TGTGCCAGCTCAGAACAGGGGGCCAATCAGCCCCAGCATTTT. Its protein is CASSEQGANQPQHF.

This chain connects TRBV5-6 to TRBJ2-7; weak D call: TRBD1 (6 bases). CDR1 is SGHDT, CDR2 YYEEEE, per germline. Trimming removed 3 bases at V and 7 bases at J, with 11 bases between. This CDR3 comprises 12 residues. The CDR3 coding sequence is TGTGCCAGCAGCTACACAGGGCGAGAGCAGTACTTC. It translates to CASSYTGREQYF.

This chain joins TRBV20-1 and TRBJ1-5, with TRBD1 as a possible D gene (6 bases). Germline loops: CDR1 DFQATT, CDR2 SNEGSKA (reference sequence). Trimming took off 3 bases at V and 4 bases at J, with 16 bases between the two ends. This CDR3 is 15 amino acids long. The CDR3 DNA sequence: TGCAGTGCTAGTCTAGGGGGGGCGGGAAATCAGCCCCAGCATTTT. Protein sequence: CSASLGGAGNQPQHF.

The rearrangement uses TRBV18 and TRBJ1-5; D uncertain. The CDR3 has 15 amino acids. CDR1 and CDR2 (germline): KGHSH, LQKENI. Trimming pared 0 bases from V and 0 bases from J, leaving 6 bases between. The CDR3 sequence: CASSPPGSSNQPQHF. DNA for the CDR3: TGTGCCAGCTCACCACCAGGGAGTAGCAATCAGCCCCAGCATTTT. The full variable domain, rest sourced from reference TRBV18 and TRBJ1-5, is NAGVMQNPRHLVRRRGQEARLRCSPMKGHSHVYWYRQLPEEGLKFMVYLQKENIIDESGMPKERFSAEFPKEGPSILRIQQVVRGDSAAYFCASSPPGSSNQPQHFGDGTRLSIL.

The V and J genes are TRBV6-4 and TRBJ1-5; D call uncertain. Germline assignment: CDR1 MRHNA and CDR2 SNTAGT. The ends were cut back, 5 bases at V and 4 bases at J, with 3 bases in the middle. The CDR3 length is 11 residues. The CDR3 region is CASSYNQPQHF. CDR3 DNA sequence: TGTGCCAGCAGTTATAATCAGCCCCAGCATTTT.

This clone was seen just once. The rearrangement links TRBV28 to TRBJ2-5; 8 bases align to TRBD2. The V gene end was trimmed by 5 bases and the J gene end by 5 bases; junction bases not matched to a gene: 10. The CDR3 is 15 amino acids. The germline V gene has CDR1 MDHEN and CDR2 SYDVKM. The CDR3 loop is CASSPKGLVRETQYF. CDR3 sequence (DNA): TGTGCCAGCAGTCCTAAGGGACTAGTCAGGGAGACCCAGTACTTC.

The chain joins TRBV2 to TRBJ1-6; D unresolved. The CDR3 is 13 amino acids. Trimming removed 7 bases from V and 9 bases from J, with 13 bases in between. Looked up from germline, CDR1 is SNHLY and CDR2 is FYNNEI. CDR3 loop: CASTPGVRSPLHF. The CDR3 bases are TGTGCCAGCACCCCGGGAGTCCGTTCACCCCTCCACTTT.

The chain carries TRBV7-9 and TRBJ2-1, with 8 positions matching TRBD2. Losses at the gene ends were 7 bases for V and 10 bases for J; bases not matched to a gene: 12. The CDR3 loop spans 14 amino acids. CDR1 and CDR2 from the germline V gene are SEHNR and FQNEAQ (reference sequence). The CDR3 region has the DNA TGTGCCAGCACCTTTAGGGAGGAGCGGGAGGAGCAGTTCTTC. Its protein is CASTFREEREEQFF.

The CDR3 coding sequence is TGTGCCAGCAGCCCTCTGGGACAGGGTAACAATCAGCCCCAGCATTTT. It translates to CASSPLGQGNNQPQHF. The rearrangement uses TRBV4-2 and TRBJ1-5; 9 nucleotides align to TRBD1. V lost 4 bases and J lost 3; bases outside the gene matches: 7. There are 16 residues in the CDR3. CDR1 is LGHNA, CDR2 YNFKEQ, per germline.

The chain uses TRBV30 and TRBJ1-2, with 7 bases fitting TRBD1. CDR3 size: 12 residues. Trimming at V came to 6 bases and at J to 3 bases, leaving 4 bases not matched to a gene. Germline-derived CDR1 and CDR2 are GTSNPN and SVGIG (reference sequence). CDR3 sequence reads: CACDRAHYGYTF. CDR3 DNA: TGTGCCTGTGACAGGGCCCACTATGGCTACACCTTC.

This clone came up once. This chain uses TRBV21-1 with TRBJ1-1; the D call TRBD1 from the table was never checked on the DNA. TRBV21-1 is listed as a pseudogene. This CDR3 is built from 15 residues. The CDR3 protein is CASSRLGQGNTEAFF. CDR3 nucleotide sequence: TGTGCCAGCAGCAGATTAGGACAGGGGAACACTGAAGCTTTCTTT.

The chain carries TRBV24-1 and TRBJ2-3; weak D call: TRBD2 (6 bases). The length of the CDR3 is 17 residues. Germline V gene data show CDR1 as KGHDR and CDR2 as SFDVKD. Deletions cut 5 bases from V and 3 bases from J, with 20 bases between. CDR3 sequence reads: CATSAPWREHDTDTQYF. CDR3 in DNA: TGTGCCACCAGTGCCCCCTGGAGGGAGCACGATACAGATACGCAGTATTTT.

A few counts support this clone. The rearrangement links TRBV28 to TRBJ2-7; D uncertain. The germline V gene encodes CDR1 MDHEN and CDR2 SYDVKM. The CDR3 length is 13 residues. The V gene lost 10 bases and the J gene lost 0 bases, with 13 bases spanning the gap. CDR3 in DNA: TGTGCCATCTCGAGAGGTCACTCCTACGAGCAGTACTTC. It translates to CAISRGHSYEQYF.

The chain employs TRBV6-5 and TRBJ1-6; 7 bases line up with TRBD1. This CDR3 region has 14 residues. The V segment lost 7 bases and the J segment 6 bases; nucleotides outside the gene matches: 6. The V gene's germline CDR1 is MNHEY and CDR2 SVGAGI. CDR3: CASKVDRTNSPLHF. The CDR3 DNA is TGTGCCAGCAAAGTGGACAGGACTAATTCACCCCTCCACTTT.